The 27 T cell receptor beta chains given below trace back to one sample, sequenced in a study of blood T cell repertoires in COVID-19. The method was immunoSEQ multiplex PCR; TCRdb's version includes in-frame clones alone and lacks a portion of them. The sample yields hundreds of thousands of clones, about nine tenths seen once. Sequenced material: PBMCs or T cells enriched from blood (not recorded which). These receptors were obtained from a woman between 25 and 40 years old with acute COVID-19.

V gene TRBV7-8 combines with J gene TRBJ2-3, with 7 bases fitting TRBD1. Trimming cost V 5 bases and J 8 bases; bases outside gene matches: 10. There are 14 residues in the CDR3. Germline V lookup: CDR1 SGHVS, CDR2 FQNEAQ. The CDR3: CASSIATGMGTQYF. The CDR3 region has the DNA TGTGCCAGCAGCATCGCGACAGGGATGGGTACGCAGTATTTT.

This clone was seen once. The rearrangement joins TRBV7-9 to TRBJ1-3, with TRBD1 as a possible D gene (6 bases). Germline V CDR1 and CDR2: SEHNR, FQNEAQ (reference sequence). CDR3 length equals 18 residues. Trimming stripped 5 bases from V and 2 bases from J, with 22 bases between. The CDR3 DNA sequence: TGTGCCAGCAGCCCGACTACCACCAGGGGTGAGGCTGGAAACACCATATATTTT. Encoded protein: CASSPTTTRGEAGNTIYF.

The chain combines TRBV7-2 with TRBJ2-2; TRBD1 matches at 10 bases. CDR1 is SGHTA and CDR2 is FQGNSA in the germline V gene. With V trimmed by 3 bases and J by 5 bases, 6 bases remained unmatched. The length of the CDR3 is 16 residues. The CDR3 sequence is CASSFLGQGGTGELFF. CDR3 DNA sequence: TGTGCCAGCAGCTTCCTCGGACAGGGGGGGACCGGGGAGCTGTTTTTT.

This chain connects TRBV28 to TRBJ1-5, with a tentative D call TRBD1 (6 bases). V was pared by 2 bases and J by 5 bases, with 22 bases between. The CDR3 has 18 amino acids. Germline V gives CDR1 MDHEN, CDR2 SYDVKM. The DNA of the CDR3 is TGTGCCAGCAGTTTAATCTTTATTCGGGGGGCGCGAGATCAGCCCCAGCATTTT. It specifies CASSLIFIRGARDQPQHF.

The rearrangement links TRBV7-6 to TRBJ2-1; TRBD2 matches 10 bases. Losses at the gene ends were 4 bases for V and 8 bases for J; bases not matched to a gene: 8. Germline CDR1 is SGHVS and CDR2 is FNYEAQ. The CDR3 covers 15 residues. The CDR3 loop reads CASSSSGRAKDEQFF. CDR3 nucleotide sequence: TGTGCCAGCAGCTCAAGCGGGAGGGCCAAGGATGAGCAGTTCTTC.

The chain links TRBV5-8 to TRBJ1-1; D is uncertain. The CDR3 has 12 residues. Germline V gives CDR1 SGHTS, CDR2 YDEGEE. V dropped 2 bases and J dropped 5 bases, with 7 bases sitting between them. In nucleotides, the CDR3 is TGTGCCAGCAGCTTTGGGCATACTGAAGCTTTCTTT. This gives the protein CASSFGHTEAFF.

In nucleotides, the CDR3 is TGTGCCAGCAGCCCTATCCCTGGGGCCAACGTCCTGACTTTC. Translation gives CASSPIPGANVLTF. This chain joins TRBV2 and TRBJ2-6; no definite D call. V shed 6 bases and J shed 2 bases, with 8 bases lying between them. Germline V gene sequence: CDR1 SNHLY, CDR2 FYNNEI. The CDR3 runs to 14 residues.

The chain joins TRBV27 to TRBJ1-2; D is possibly TRBD1 (5 bases). The V end lost 7 bases, the J end lost 8 bases, and 20 bases lay between the germline ends. There are 14 residues in the CDR3. Per germline, CDR1 MNHEY and CDR2 SMNVEV (reference sequence). This CDR3 is CASTTFQGPNGYTF. Here the CDR3 DNA reads TGTGCCAGCACCACTTTTCAGGGTCCGAACGGCTACACCTTC.

The chain couples TRBV4-1 to TRBJ2-3; D not certain. Looked up from germline, CDR1 is MGHRA and CDR2 is YSYEKL. Trimming stripped 4 bases from V and 2 bases from J, with 16 bases between. The CDR3 has 16 residues. The CDR3 nucleotides are TGCGCCAGCAGCCCCCAGGTTGGTCGCTCCACAGATACGCAGTATTTT. It specifies CASSPQVGRSTDTQYF.

The chain joins TRBV5-4 to TRBJ1-2; a possible D gene is TRBD1 (5 bases). The V gene's germline CDR1 is SGHNT and CDR2 YYREEE (reference sequence). The CDR3 covers 14 residues. Between the trimmed V and J ends, which lost 0 bases and 8 bases, there was a span of 14 bases. The CDR3 DNA follows: TGTGCCAGCAGCTTGGCCCCGGGGGAGGGAGGCTACACCTTC. Its translation: CASSLAPGEGGYTF.

J is TRBJ2-4 and V is TRBV3-1 (or the pseudogene TRBV3-2); D unresolved. With 1 base removed from V and 1 base from J, the gap between germline ends came to 8 bases. The CDR3 spans 15 residues. From germline, CDR1 is LGHDT and CDR2 YNNKEL (reference sequence). In DNA, the CDR3 is TGTGCCAGCAGCCAAGGACTGGCTGCCAAAAACATTCAGTACTTC. Translation gives CASSQGLAAKNIQYF.

The chain employs TRBV6-5 and TRBJ1-2, with D perhaps TRBD1 (5 bases). The V end was cut by 4 bases, the J end by 0 bases, with 9 bases between. CDR1 and CDR2 from the germline V gene are MNHEY and SVGAGI. CDR3 size: 14 residues. CDR3 loop: CASSLSTANYGYTF. Written as DNA, the CDR3 is TGTGCCAGCAGTTTGTCGACAGCTAACTATGGCTACACCTTC.

V usage is TRBV19 and J usage is TRBJ2-5; 7 bases agree with TRBD1. The J segment lost 5 bases and the V segment lost 4 bases, leaving 16 bases of the junction unmatched. Germline values: CDR1 LNHDA, CDR2 SQIVND (reference sequence). The CDR3 has 17 amino acids. The CDR3: CASSRETGNVLGETQYF. The CDR3 coding sequence is TGTGCCAGTAGTAGAGAGACAGGGAATGTTCTCGGGGAGACCCAGTACTTC.

The chain uses TRBV7-9 and TRBJ2-7; 8 bases map to TRBD1. V shed 3 bases and J 2 bases; nucleotides not matched to a gene: 6. The germline gives CDR1 SEHNR, CDR2 FQNEAQ (reference sequence). The CDR3 totals 15 residues. The CDR3 region is CASSFFGQGTYEQYF. CDR3 DNA sequence: TGTGCCAGCAGCTTTTTTGGACAGGGTACCTACGAGCAGTACTTC.

This chain uses TRBV19 with TRBJ2-1, with 7 bases that match TRBD2. This CDR3 spans 17 amino acids. CDR1 and CDR2 (germline): LNHDA, SQIVND (reference sequence). With V trimmed by 5 bases and J by 5 bases, 15 bases remained unmatched. The CDR3 nucleotides are TGTGCCAGTAGTCCGATAGGGGTTCTAGCGGTCGACAATGAGCAGTTCTTC. Its protein product is CASSPIGVLAVDNEQFF.

The V and J genes are TRBV18 and TRBJ2-6, with 9 bases matching TRBD2. This CDR3 has 18 amino acids. The trim removed 3 bases at V and 2 bases at J, leaving 8 bases unmatched. Germline V gene lookup returns CDR1 KGHSH and CDR2 LQKENI. CDR3 coding DNA: TGTGCCAGCTCACCCAAGGGTAGCGGGAGTGCTGGGGCCAACGTCCTGACTTTC. Translating gives CASSPKGSGSAGANVLTF.

This chain connects TRBV10-3 to TRBJ1-5, with D tentatively TRBD1 (5 bases). V lost 4 bases to trimming and J lost 6 bases, with 10 bases between them. The CDR3 consists of 13 residues. Germline assignment: CDR1 ENHRY and CDR2 SYGVKD. The CDR3 sequence is CAISGQGSQPQHF. As DNA, the CDR3 is TGTGCCATCAGTGGGCAGGGTAGTCAGCCCCAGCATTTT.

The rearrangement joins TRBV7-9 to TRBJ2-1; 11 bases match TRBD2. Germline-derived CDR1 and CDR2 are SEHNR and FQNEAQ (reference sequence). CDR3 size: 16 residues. Trimming at V came to 7 bases and at J to 8 bases, leaving 13 bases not matched to a gene. The CDR3 DNA is TGTGCCAGCACCGGGACTAGCGGACACGAGGTGGATGAGCAGTTCTTC. Translating gives CASTGTSGHEVDEQFF.

This chain links TRBV3-1 (or the pseudogene TRBV3-2) with TRBJ1-2; D is possibly TRBD1 (6 bases). Germline CDR1 reads LGHDT; CDR2 reads YNNKEL (reference sequence). The CDR3 consists of 13 residues. Deletions cut 6 bases from V and 2 bases from J, with 10 bases between. The chain's CDR3 is CASSHGTNYGYTF. CDR3 bases: TGTGCCAGCAGTCACGGGACAAACTATGGCTACACCTTC.

The V and J genes are TRBV11-2 and TRBJ1-5; 7 bases are a match to TRBD1. V shed 5 bases and J 0 bases; nucleotides not matched to a gene: 7. The CDR3 is made up of 16 amino acids. The germline V gene encodes CDR1 SGHAT and CDR2 FQNNGV. CDR3 in amino acids: CASSTGARDSNQPQHF. The CDR3 region has the DNA TGTGCCAGCAGCACAGGGGCCCGGGATAGCAATCAGCCCCAGCATTTT.

The chain has TRBV7-6 and TRBJ2-1; maybe TRBD2 (6 bases). Germline CDR1 SGHVS, CDR2 FNYEAQ. This CDR3 is 14 amino acids long. The germline V and J ends were trimmed by 1 base and 13 bases, with 17 bases remaining between them. DNA of the CDR3: TGTGCCAGCAGCTTAGATGTGGAGGGAATGAATCAGTTCTTC. It translates to CASSLDVEGMNQFF. Variable domain in full (rest from reference TRBV7-6 and TRBJ2-1): GAGVSQSPRYKVTKRGQDVALRCDPISGHVSLYWYRQALGQGPEFLTYFNYEAQQDKSGLPNDRFSAERPEGSISTLTIQRTEQRDSAMYRCASSLDVEGMNQFFGPGTRLTVL.

The V call is TRBV5-1, the J call TRBJ2-3; 12 bases align to TRBD1. This CDR3 has 16 residues. V shed 1 base, J shed 4 bases, and the junction held 4 bases outside the gene matches. Germline V gene lookup returns CDR1 SGHRS and CDR2 YFSETQ. CDR3 DNA: TGCGCCAGCAGCTTGACCGGGACAGGGGGCGCAGATACGCAGTATTTT. Translated, it gives CASSLTGTGGADTQYF.

The V call is TRBV9, the J call TRBJ2-7; the match to TRBD2 covers 8 bases. Germline CDR1 reads SGDLS; CDR2 reads YYNGEE. Trimming at V came to 3 bases and at J to 7 bases, leaving 0 bases not matched to a gene. CDR3 size: 11 residues. In DNA, the CDR3 is TGTGCCAGCAGCGCGGGGGGGGAGCAGTACTTC. Its translation is CASSAGGEQYF.

V usage is TRBV18 and J usage is TRBJ1-2; 8 nucleotides match TRBD1. Germline-derived CDR1 and CDR2 are KGHSH and LQKENI. The CDR3 has 14 residues. Trimming cost V 5 bases and J 0 bases; bases outside gene matches: 2. The CDR3 sequence: CASSGQGTNYGYTF. The CDR3 nucleotides read TGTGCCAGCTCAGGACAGGGTACTAACTATGGCTACACCTTC.

This sequence joins TRBV20-1 and TRBJ2-2; no clear D. V shed 6 bases and J shed 6 bases, with 8 bases lying between them. The V gene's germline CDR1 is DFQATT and CDR2 SNEGSKA (reference sequence). CDR3 length: 11 residues. CDR3 region: CSAGASGELFF. For the CDR3, the DNA is TGCAGTGCCGGAGCGTCCGGGGAGCTGTTTTTT.

This chain joins TRBV2 and TRBJ1-1, with unresolved D. Germline CDR1 reads SNHLY; CDR2 reads FYNNEI. V gave up 1 base and J gave up 1 base, with 13 bases separating them. The CDR3 is 16 residues long. The CDR3 DNA reads as TGTGCCAGCAGTGAAGTTCCATCAACGGGGAACACTGAAGCTTTCTTT. The encoded protein is CASSEVPSTGNTEAFF.

This chain links TRBV2 with TRBJ2-5; D may be TRBD2 (6 bases). Germline V lookup: CDR1 SNHLY, CDR2 FYNNEI. V was trimmed by 11 bases and J by 7 bases, leaving 20 bases between them. CDR3 size: 13 residues. This CDR3 reads CASSGTLGVTQYF. CDR3 DNA sequence: TGTGCCTCCTCGGGGACTCTCGGGGTGACCCAGTACTTC.